This TCR beta chain originates from a study of beta chain features in type 1 diabetes. Comments on this clone: Antigen: not known.

V was clipped by 2 bases and J by 10 bases, with 7 bases between them. The CDR3 sequence is 11 residues long. Germline V gives CDR1 SGHDT, CDR2 YYEEEE. Blood was drawn once from each donor into heparinised tubes. The draws averaged approximately 110 mL. CD4+ naive, central memory, regulatory and stem cell-like memory subsets were isolated by sorting on CD45RO/CCR7/CD25/CD127/CD95/CD27. Purities over 98% were achieved in all sorted populations. Regarding the study as a whole: Patients' naive, central memory and regulatory TCRB repertoires appeared more alike than those of healthy donors.

Investigators reverse transcribed all isolated RNA, so they sequenced expressed TCRB transcripts. The method was immunoSEQ multiplex PCR; TCRdb's version includes in-frame clones alone and lacks a portion of them. The repertoire holds a few hundred thousand clones, with approximately 15% as singletons. The chain joins TRBV5-6 to TRBJ2-1, with D hard to call. Input material: central memory CD4+ T cells from blood. The clonotype comes from a man younger than 40 in good health. CDR3 bases: TGTGCCAGCAGCTTCTTGAGAGAGCAGTTCTTC. Its protein product is CASSFLREQFF.